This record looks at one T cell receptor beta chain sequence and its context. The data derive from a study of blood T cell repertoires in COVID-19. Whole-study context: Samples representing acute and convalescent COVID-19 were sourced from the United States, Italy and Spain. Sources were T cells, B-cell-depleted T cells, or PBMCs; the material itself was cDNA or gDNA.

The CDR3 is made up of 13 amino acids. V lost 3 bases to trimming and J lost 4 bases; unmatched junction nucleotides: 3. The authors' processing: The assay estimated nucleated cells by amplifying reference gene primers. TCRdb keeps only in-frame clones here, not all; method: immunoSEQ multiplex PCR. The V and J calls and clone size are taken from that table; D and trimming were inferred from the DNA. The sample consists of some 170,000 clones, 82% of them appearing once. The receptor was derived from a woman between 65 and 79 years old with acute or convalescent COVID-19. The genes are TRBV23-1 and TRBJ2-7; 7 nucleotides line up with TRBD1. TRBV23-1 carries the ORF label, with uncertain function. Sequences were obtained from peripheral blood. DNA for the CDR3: TGCGCCAGCAGTCACTCCAGGGGGTACGAGCAGTACTTC. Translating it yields CASSHSRGYEQYF.